The 17 T cell receptor beta chains presented below share a single source sample, sequenced in a study of shared clonotypes between healthy human individuals. Using immunoSEQ multiplex PCR, the repertoire was profiled, and TCRdb retains in-frame clones only, with some absent. The table includes 2 million to 2.5 million clones, approximately 95% detected once. The source material was naive CD4+ T cells sorted from blood. Regarding subset: CD45RA+ positively selected. Receptors originate from a young man in good health.

This clone was observed a few times. The chain links TRBV29-1 to TRBJ1-4, with no clear D. V dropped 0 bases and J dropped 0 bases, with 8 bases sitting between them. The CDR3 extends over 15 amino acids. Per the germline V gene, CDR1 is SQVTM and CDR2 is ANQGSEA. In nucleotides, the CDR3 is TGCAGCGTTGAAGATACGGTCGCAACTAATGAAAAACTGTTTTTT. Translation gives CSVEDTVATNEKLFF. Full variable domain (missing parts from reference TRBV29-1 and TRBJ1-4): SAVISQKPSRDICQRGTSLTIQCQVDSQVTMMFWYRQQPGQSLTLIATANQGSEATYESGFVIDKFPISRPNLTFSTLTVSNMSPEDSSIYLCSVEDTVATNEKLFFGSGTQLSVL.

This chain joins TRBV11-2 and TRBJ1-1; no definite D call. Germline lookup yields CDR1 SGHAT and CDR2 FQNNGV. Between the trimmed V and J ends, which lost 5 bases and 8 bases, there was a span of 9 bases. The CDR3 loop spans 11 amino acids. CDR3 sequence (DNA): TGTGCCAGCAGCCCCGCGGGGGAAGCTTTCTTT. The encoded protein is CASSPAGEAFF.

The rearrangement links TRBV9 to TRBJ2-4; 10 bases line up with TRBD2. The V gene end was trimmed by 0 bases and the J gene end by 9 bases; junction bases not matched to a gene: 6. CDR1 SGDLS and CDR2 YYNGEE come from the germline V gene. This CDR3 contains 15 residues. CDR3 protein: CASSVEPAGGGIQYF. CDR3 bases: TGTGCCAGCAGCGTAGAACCAGCGGGAGGGGGCATTCAGTACTTC.

The rearrangement uses TRBV28 and TRBJ2-7; 9 bases map to TRBD2. CDR3 length: 15 residues. With 6 bases clipped from V and 0 bases from J, the junction kept 6 bases outside the gene matches. Germline V gene sequence: CDR1 MDHEN, CDR2 SYDVKM. Written as DNA, the CDR3 is TGTGCCAGCAGCCGAAGCGGGGGGCTCTCCTACGAGCAGTACTTC. This codes for CASSRSGGLSYEQYF.

V and J are TRBV29-1 and TRBJ2-5; 7 bases map to TRBD1. J was trimmed by 4 bases and V by 5 bases; bases with no gene match: 10. The germline V gene has CDR1 SQVTM and CDR2 ANQGSEA. This CDR3 contains 14 residues. CDR3 DNA sequence: TGCAGCGTTAGTACAGGGGTCCTTTCAGAGACCCAGTACTTC. This gives the protein CSVSTGVLSETQYF.

V is TRBV7-8 and J is TRBJ1-1, with 10 bases lining up with TRBD1. With V trimmed by 7 bases and J by 4 bases, 9 bases remained unmatched. CDR1 and CDR2 (germline): SGHVS, FQNEAQ. The CDR3 is 15 amino acids. The CDR3 DNA is TGTGCCAGCATCCCGACCGGGACAGGGGCCACTGAAGCTTTCTTT. Its translation is CASIPTGTGATEAFF.

The chain recombines TRBV19 with TRBJ1-3, with no clear D. This CDR3 is 16 amino acids long. Germline CDR1 and CDR2: LNHDA and SQIVND (reference sequence). V was pared by 3 bases and J by 0 bases, with 12 bases between. CDR3 in amino acids: CASSIRTKSSGNTIYF. CDR3 DNA: TGTGCCAGTAGTATTCGGACGAAATCCTCTGGAAACACCATATATTTT.

Remarks on this clone: The same CDR3 also results from other DNA sequences found in this sample. V is TRBV5-1 and J is TRBJ2-5, with D hard to call. The CDR3 runs 11 residues. The V end lost 4 bases, the J end lost 2 bases, and 3 bases lay between the germline ends. Per germline, CDR1 SGHRS and CDR2 YFSETQ. CDR3 in amino acids: CASSEQETQYF. The CDR3 bases are TGCGCCAGCAGCGAGCAAGAGACCCAGTACTTC.

This chain uses TRBV18 with TRBJ2-7; 7 bases match TRBD2. Per the germline V gene, CDR1 is KGHSH and CDR2 is LQKENI. After removal of 2 bases from V and 5 bases from J, the junction contained 15 bases not matched to a gene. The length of the CDR3 is 17 residues. CDR3 nucleotides: TGTGCCAGCTCACCAGTTGGGGCGGGAGCCCGACCGAACGAGCAGTACTTC. Its protein is CASSPVGAGARPNEQYF.

The gene calls are TRBV4-1 and TRBJ2-3; unclear D gene. The ends were cut back, 7 bases at V and 2 bases at J, with 13 bases in the middle. CDR3 size: 14 residues. Germline V CDR1 and CDR2: MGHRA, YSYEKL. CDR3 sequence (DNA): TGCGCCAGCACCTCCGGGTTTCTCACAGATACGCAGTATTTT. Translation: CASTSGFLTDTQYF.

The V gene is TRBV2, the J gene TRBJ1-3; D not resolved. The V and J ends lost 3 bases and 0 bases respectively, with 12 bases between them. This CDR3 is built from 16 residues. Germline assignment: CDR1 SNHLY and CDR2 FYNNEI. CDR3 loop: CASSDLELLSGNTIYF. DNA of the CDR3: TGTGCCAGCAGTGACCTGGAACTACTCTCTGGAAACACCATATATTTT.

The chain carries TRBV2 and TRBJ1-2; D gene ambiguous. This CDR3 contains 14 residues. With 6 bases removed from V and 8 bases from J, the gap between germline ends came to 19 bases. CDR1 SNHLY and CDR2 FYNNEI come from the germline V gene. DNA for the CDR3: TGTGCCAGCAGGAATCCTTCGCTGGGTGCCGGCTACACCTTC. Its protein is CASRNPSLGAGYTF.

The chain combines TRBV6-1 with TRBJ2-6; D unclear. Germline lookup yields CDR1 MNHNS and CDR2 SASEGT. V was pared by 1 base and J by 0 bases, with 10 bases between. The CDR3 runs to 17 residues. The DNA for the CDR3 is TGTGCCAGCAGTGAAGTTGCGGTGAACTCTGGGGCCAACGTCCTGACTTTC. Translation gives CASSEVAVNSGANVLTF.

The chain links TRBV2 to TRBJ2-7; no reliable D call. Germline CDR1 reads SNHLY; CDR2 reads FYNNEI. CDR3 length equals 11 residues. The V end was cut by 6 bases, the J end by 2 bases, with 5 bases between. The CDR3 region is CASRFTYEQYF. In DNA form, the CDR3 reads TGTGCCAGCAGGTTCACCTACGAGCAGTACTTC.

V is TRBV19 and J is TRBJ2-1; 10 nucleotides line up with TRBD1. The CDR3 has 13 residues. Germline V gives CDR1 LNHDA, CDR2 SQIVND (reference sequence). V shed 5 bases, J shed 13 bases, and the junction held 8 bases outside the gene matches. The CDR3 spells CASSPRDRGSQFF. The CDR3 DNA reads as TGTGCCAGTAGTCCCCGGGACAGGGGTTCTCAGTTCTTC.

The chain employs TRBV11-2 and TRBJ1-4, with TRBD1 matching over 9 bases. Losses at the gene ends were 5 bases for V and 8 bases for J; bases not matched to a gene: 12. The CDR3 spans 16 residues. Germline CDR1 SGHAT, CDR2 FQNNGV. The CDR3 nucleotides are TGTGCCAGCAGCGCGATACGGGACAGGGTGAGCGAAAAACTGTTTTTT. Encoded protein: CASSAIRDRVSEKLFF.

The chain carries TRBV5-4 and TRBJ1-2, with 12 bases lining up with TRBD1. J was trimmed by 8 bases and V by 5 bases; bases with no gene match: 7. The CDR3 consists of 14 residues. Germline-derived CDR1 and CDR2 are SGHNT and YYREEE (reference sequence). CDR3 protein: CASSWDRGHLGYTF. The CDR3, as DNA: TGTGCCAGCAGTTGGGACAGGGGGCACTTAGGCTACACCTTC. The whole variable domain, remainder taken from reference TRBV5-4 and TRBJ1-2, is ETGVTQSPTHLIKTRGQQVTLRCSSQSGHNTVSWYQQALGQGPQFIFQYYREEENGRGNFPPRFSGLQFPNYSSELNVNALELDDSALYLCASSWDRGHLGYTFGSGTRLTVV.